This TCR beta chain came from a study of blood T cell repertoires in COVID-19 (dated by TCRdb to 2019 to 2021). Study-wide context: Collaborator samples came from the United States, Italy and Spain and covered acute and convalescent phases of COVID-19. The samples were drawn from the first 160 participants of the ongoing ImmuneRACE study and from roughly 1,300 subjects provided by 6 global collaborators. HLA class I and class II types, where available, came from metadata supplied by the sample provider rather than from assay-based typing. Sample metadata almost always included a de-identified subject ID, COVID-19 status, age in years and sex. The repertoires were released in a freely available public database meant as a resource for research on the immune response to SARS-CoV-2. Subjects who had been exposed to COVID-19, were actively infected with it, or had recovered from it provided the deeply sampled blood TCRbeta repertoires that made up the dataset. The material from the prospective study consisted of cDNA or gDNA derived from T cells, B-cell-depleted T cells, or PBMCs. What the authors observed across the whole study: The amount of clinical and demographic metadata varied by source and participant and was provided uncurated.

TCRbeta CDR3 regions were amplified from genomic DNA by means of the immunoSEQ Assay, a bias-controlled multiplex PCR. The study's processing was this. The number of nucleated cells in each sample was estimated from the amplification of reference gene primers within the assay. Sequence reads were collapsed and filtered to measure the absolute abundance of every unique TCRbeta CDR3 rearrangement. For each sample, productive Simpson clonality was calculated as the square root of Simpson's diversity index over productive rearrangements. TCRdb holds this immuneACCESS table with in-frame rearrangements only. Some clones are missing; in checked studies, unresolved V genes explain under half, and the rest has no known cause. That table is the source of V, J and clone size, and D and trimming were worked out from the DNA. The sample table contains about 59,000 clones; only one count was recorded for approximately 80% of them. The ten top clones hold around 5.8% of the sample.

The germline V gene encodes CDR1 LNHDA and CDR2 SQIVND (reference sequence). The CDR3 goes from the cysteine to the phenylalanine over 14 residues. Only CDR3 DNA is held: 42 bases, read in frame from base 1. The V and J ends are trimmed by 3 bases and 5 bases, leaving 11 bases between them. To note about this clone: This receptor's antigen is unknown. Base-call qualities are not available, and no considerably larger clone is one nucleotide away.

Collaborating institutions collected whole blood in K2EDTA tubes following their own protocols. For TCRbeta analysis, collaborators shipped samples in one of three forms: frozen whole blood, isolated PBMCs, or DNA extracted from either of those sample types. What was sequenced was peripheral blood. The rearranged chain carries TRBV19 and TRBJ2-1; a weak D assignment points to TRBD2 (6 bases agree). This clonotype was sampled from a woman in her seventies with acute or convalescent COVID-19. The CDR3 corresponds to CASSMGRGNNEQFF. The DNA sequence is given as TGTGCCAGTAGTATGGGGCGGGGAAACAATGAGCAGTTCTTC. Beyond the CDR3, the reference TRBV19 and TRBJ2-1 genes provide the residues; the full variable domain reads: DGGITQSPKYLFRKEGQNVTLSCEQNLNHDAMYWYRQDPGQGLRLIYYSQIVNDFQKGDIAEGYSVSREKKESFPLTVTSAQKNPTAFYLCASSMGRGNNEQFFGPGTRLTVL.